The 32 T cell receptor beta chains below were found in one sample sequenced in a study of PD-1 blockade in classical Hodgkin lymphoma. Assay: immunoSEQ multiplex PCR; the TCRdb copy retains only in-frame clones and omits some. The sample includes around 9,200 clones, 65% to 85% of them seen just once. Brentuximab vedotin exposure varied among the patients, all of whom had relapsed after autologous stem cell transplantation. Magnetic negative selection was used to purify CD4+ T cells from PBMCs that had been thawed. The specimen comprised CD4+ T cells from blood, sampled at baseline. The receptors come from a human donor with classical Hodgkin lymphoma.

The CDR3 loop reads CASSIKWNSYEQYF. The CDR3 bases are TGTGCCAGTAGTATAAAGTGGAACTCCTACGAGCAGTACTTC. This chain uses TRBV19 with TRBJ2-7; the D is unclear. The germline V gene encodes CDR1 LNHDA and CDR2 SQIVND (reference sequence). Trimming stripped 2 bases from V and 0 bases from J, with 8 bases between. There are 14 residues in the CDR3.

The chain recombines TRBV10-3 with TRBJ2-5; weak D call: TRBD2 (5 bases). This CDR3 has 15 amino acids. Between the trimmed V and J ends, which lost 6 bases and 0 bases, there was a span of 14 bases. The germline V gene has CDR1 ENHRY and CDR2 SYGVKD. For the CDR3, the DNA is TGTGCCATCAGAGCCGGAGGCCGCTACCAAGAGACCCAGTACTTC. Amino acids: CAIRAGGRYQETQYF.

This chain links TRBV10-3 with TRBJ2-4; possibly TRBD1 for D (6 bases). The V and J ends lost 0 bases and 4 bases respectively, with 16 bases between them. The CDR3 covers 17 residues. CDR1 and CDR2 (germline): ENHRY, SYGVKD. The CDR3 nucleotides are TGTGCCATCAGTGAGTCGACAGGCCCTTTATCTAAAAACATTCAGTACTTC. Protein product: CAISESTGPLSKNIQYF.

V and J are TRBV15 and TRBJ1-3; the D is unclear. This CDR3 is 13 amino acids long. V was trimmed by 5 bases and J by 1 base, leaving 6 bases between them. CDR1 and CDR2 from the germline V gene are LNHNV and YYDKDF (reference sequence). CDR3 residues: CATSGESGNTIYF. The DNA of the CDR3 is TGTGCCACCAGCGGGGAATCTGGAAACACCATATATTTT. The full variable domain, its missing parts supplied by reference TRBV15 and TRBJ1-3, is DAMVIQNPRYQVTQFGKPVTLSCSQTLNHNVMYWYQQKSSQAPKLLFHYYDKDFNNEADTPDNFQSRRPNTSFCFLDIRSPGLGDTAMYLCATSGESGNTIYFGEGSWLTVV.

This clone was recorded once. The chain has TRBV10-3 and TRBJ1-5; D remains unclear. Germline V gives CDR1 ENHRY, CDR2 SYGVKD. Trimming pared 7 bases from V and 4 bases from J, leaving 14 bases between. The CDR3 is made up of 14 amino acids. CDR3 sequence: CAINQQGGNQPQHF. Written as DNA, the CDR3 is TGTGCCATCAACCAACAAGGCGGTAATCAGCCCCAGCATTTT.

The V call is TRBV27, the J call TRBJ2-5; weak D call: TRBD2 (6 bases). The germline CDR1 and CDR2 sequences are MNHEY and SMNVEV (reference sequence). The CDR3 loop spans 13 amino acids. Trimming took off 3 bases at V and 3 bases at J, with 8 bases between the two ends. CDR3 nucleotide sequence: TGTGCCAGCAGTTTCGGCGGGAAAGAGACCCAGTACTTC. It specifies CASSFGGKETQYF.

V gene TRBV10-2 combines with J gene TRBJ2-7; 9 nucleotides match TRBD2. The germline gives CDR1 WSHSY, CDR2 SAAADI. The CDR3 extends over 17 amino acids. The junction had 6 bases not matched to a gene; V was cut back by 0 bases and J by 0 bases. The DNA for the CDR3 is TGCGCCAGCAGTGAGTCCTCCCCGGGACTAGCCTCCTACGAGCAGTACTTC. It specifies CASSESSPGLASYEQYF.

This clone occurred once. V usage is TRBV5-5 and J usage is TRBJ1-4, with D unclear. The ends were cut back, 0 bases at V and 7 bases at J, with 10 bases in the middle. The length of the CDR3 is 14 residues. Germline-derived CDR1 and CDR2 are SGHKS and YYEKEE (reference sequence). CDR3 coding DNA: TGTGCCAGCAGCTTGGAGTCGGATTCTGAAAAACTGTTTTTT. This gives the protein CASSLESDSEKLFF.

V gene TRBV19 combines with J gene TRBJ2-1; D is perhaps TRBD2 (6 bases). CDR1 LNHDA and CDR2 SQIVND come from the germline V gene (reference sequence). V gave up 4 bases and J gave up 5 bases, with 12 bases separating them. The CDR3 runs to 14 residues. CDR3: CASSKTGSNNEQFF. The CDR3, as DNA: TGTGCCAGTAGTAAAACCGGGAGTAACAATGAGCAGTTCTTC. Full variable domain (missing parts from reference TRBV19 and TRBJ2-1): DGGITQSPKYLFRKEGQNVTLSCEQNLNHDAMYWYRQDPGQGLRLIYYSQIVNDFQKGDIAEGYSVSREKKESFPLTVTSAQKNPTAFYLCASSKTGSNNEQFFGPGTRLTVL.

The chain couples TRBV28 to TRBJ1-4; 10 nucleotides match TRBD1. This CDR3 is 15 amino acids long. V lost 4 bases and J lost 6; bases outside the gene matches: 5. Per the germline V gene, CDR1 is MDHEN and CDR2 is SYDVKM. This CDR3 is CASSSGGTGDEKLFF. The CDR3 coding sequence is TGTGCCAGCAGTTCGGGGGGGACAGGGGATGAAAAACTGTTTTTT.

The genes are TRBV5-1 and TRBJ2-3; D may be TRBD2 (5 bases). CDR3 size: 16 residues. V gave up 4 bases and J gave up 5 bases, with 20 bases separating them. CDR1 SGHRS and CDR2 YFSETQ come from the germline V gene. The DNA of the CDR3 is TGCGCCAGCAGCCGAGGAGGAGGCGGACGTCAAGATACGCAGTATTTT. It specifies CASSRGGGGRQDTQYF.

In its sample, this clone was seen a few times. The chain combines TRBV4-1 with TRBJ1-5; no definite D call. The CDR3 totals 13 residues. The V gene lost 3 bases and the J gene lost 3 bases, with 6 bases spanning the gap. Germline CDR1 is MGHRA and CDR2 is YSYEKL. The CDR3 loop is CASSQVVNQPQHF. Here the CDR3 DNA reads TGCGCCAGCAGCCAGGTAGTCAATCAGCCCCAGCATTTT.

This clone occurred a few times. The chain couples TRBV5-1 to TRBJ1-5, with 7 nucleotides matching TRBD1. The CDR3 has 15 residues. With 3 bases clipped from V and 2 bases from J, the junction kept 5 bases outside the gene matches. Germline CDR1 is SGHRS and CDR2 is YFSETQ. CDR3 sequence reads: CASSSGQSGNQPQHF. CDR3 DNA sequence: TGCGCCAGCAGCTCGGGACAGTCGGGCAATCAGCCCCAGCATTTT. Filled out from reference TRBV5-1 and TRBJ1-5, the complete variable domain reads KAGVTQTPRYLIKTRGQQVTLSCSPISGHRSVSWYQQTPGQGLQFLFEYFSETQRNKGNFPGRFSGRQFSNSRSEMNVSTLELGDSALYLCASSSGQSGNQPQHFGDGTRLSIL.

The chain joins TRBV7-2 to TRBJ2-5, with no clear D. The last part of the DNA fits TRBJ2-7 better; the J call may be wrong. The CDR3 sequence is 13 residues long. Looked up from germline, CDR1 is SGHTA and CDR2 is FQGNSA. This CDR3 reads CASSLGSSREQYF. CDR3 in DNA: TGTGCCAGCAGCTTAGGCAGCAGTCGCGAGCAGTACTTC.

This chain links TRBV5-6 with TRBJ2-3; 7 bases fit TRBD1. Per germline, CDR1 SGHDT and CDR2 YYEEEE. The CDR3 runs 15 residues. Trimming took 5 bases from V and 1 from J; bases not matched to a gene: 7. The CDR3 coding sequence is TGTGCCAGCAGATTAACAGGGGATGGCACAGATACGCAGTATTTT. The encoded protein is CASRLTGDGTDTQYF.

The sample holds a few counts of this clone. The gene calls are TRBV6-1 and TRBJ2-7; TRBD2 aligns across 7 bases. The germline V gene has CDR1 MNHNS and CDR2 SASEGT. There are 11 residues in the CDR3. Unmatched junction bases numbered 7, after V lost 11 bases and J lost 6 bases. The CDR3 DNA reads as TGTGCCGGTGGGAGGGTAGGCGAGCAGTACTTC. It encodes CAGGRVGEQYF.

This chain uses TRBV2 with TRBJ2-2, with 9 nucleotides matching TRBD2. CDR1 is SNHLY, CDR2 FYNNEI, per germline. The CDR3 loop spans 14 amino acids. The V segment lost 7 bases and the J segment 7 bases; nucleotides outside the gene matches: 7. CDR3 nucleotide sequence: TGTGCCAGCACGGGGGCGGGAGGGGGCGGGGAGCTGTTTTTT. Translating it yields CASTGAGGGGELFF.

The rearrangement joins TRBV28 to TRBJ2-3; D tentatively fits TRBD1 or TRBD2 (7 bases each). With 5 bases removed from V and 1 base from J, the gap between germline ends came to 22 bases. This CDR3 region has 18 residues. CDR1 MDHEN and CDR2 SYDVKM come from the germline V gene. The chain's CDR3 is CASSRTRAGGVGTDTQYF. The CDR3 DNA sequence: TGTGCCAGCAGTCGGACTAGAGCAGGGGGGGTTGGCACAGATACGCAGTATTTT.

The chain joins TRBV6-1 to TRBJ1-1, with D possibly being TRBD1 (5 bases). V lost 1 base and J lost 11, with 17 bases in between. Germline assignment: CDR1 MNHNS and CDR2 SASEGT. There are 14 residues in the CDR3. CDR3: CASSEVFSRDRAFF. CDR3 sequence (DNA): TGTGCCAGCAGTGAAGTTTTTTCCCGGGACCGCGCTTTCTTT.

This clone was seen only once. Written as DNA, the CDR3 is TGTGCCAGCTCACCCGTAAAAGGGACAGCGTTCTCTGGAAACACCATATATTTT. Protein sequence: CASSPVKGTAFSGNTIYF. The chain links TRBV18 to TRBJ1-3; 7 positions match TRBD1. Germline V gives CDR1 KGHSH, CDR2 LQKENI. V shed 3 bases and J 0 bases; nucleotides not matched to a gene: 11. CDR3 length equals 18 residues.

The J gene is TRBJ1-2, the V gene TRBV7-8, with a tentative D call TRBD1 (5 bases). Trimming stripped 1 base from V and 8 bases from J, with 11 bases between. CDR3 length: 13 residues. Germline V gene data show CDR1 as SGHVS and CDR2 as FQNEAQ. In nucleotides, the CDR3 is TGTGCCAGCAGCTTAGGCCAGGGTAGCGGCTACACCTTC. This sequence encodes CASSLGQGSGYTF.

The V call is TRBV4-2, the J call TRBJ2-1, with no clear D. The V and J ends lost 4 bases and 6 bases respectively, with 7 bases between them. This CDR3 spans 12 amino acids. Germline V gives CDR1 LGHNA, CDR2 YNFKEQ. The CDR3 DNA follows: TGTGCCAGCAGCCGGAAGAGCAATGAGCAGTTCTTC. This encodes CASSRKSNEQFF.

The V gene is TRBV6-1, the J gene TRBJ2-7, with 10 nucleotides matching TRBD2. The CDR3 length is 13 residues. V lost 4 bases, J lost 4 bases, and 1 base stayed unmatched. Germline-derived CDR1 and CDR2 are MNHNS and SASEGT. CDR3 bases: TGTGCCAGCAGTGCTAGCGGGGGATACGAGCAGTACTTC. It encodes CASSASGGYEQYF.

The rearrangement uses TRBV6-1 and TRBJ2-7; tentatively, D is TRBD1 (5 bases). Germline CDR1 and CDR2: MNHNS and SASEGT. V was trimmed by 0 bases and J by 3 bases, leaving 12 bases between them. The CDR3 is made up of 15 amino acids. The CDR3 DNA reads TGTGCCAGCAGTGAAGCGCAGGGTGTTAACTACGAGCAGTACTTC. Protein product: CASSEAQGVNYEQYF.

The chain links TRBV6-5 to TRBJ2-2, with TRBD1 matching over 9 bases. Germline V CDR1 and CDR2: MNHEY, SVGAGI. J gave up 4 bases and V 5 bases, and 5 bases lay outside the gene matches. The CDR3 is made up of 15 amino acids. CDR3 DNA sequence: TGTGCCAGCAGTAACAGGGGGCTGGTCACCGGGGAGCTGTTTTTT. Its protein is CASSNRGLVTGELFF.

The chain combines TRBV18 with TRBJ2-7, with D possibly being TRBD1 (5 bases). The CDR3 runs 13 residues. Trimming took 0 bases from V and 12 from J, leaving 15 bases between them. Germline V lookup: CDR1 KGHSH, CDR2 LQKENI. CDR3 bases: TGTGCCAGCTCACCACCTACAGGCCCTCTCCCGTACTTC. Its protein is CASSPPTGPLPYF.

The chain has TRBV30 and TRBJ2-1, with 8 positions matching TRBD2. Germline loops: CDR1 GTSNPN, CDR2 SVGIG (reference sequence). After removal of 2 bases from V and 7 bases from J, the junction contained 16 bases not matched to a gene. The CDR3 covers 17 residues. This chain's CDR3 is CAWSRGLGLETRNEQFF. For the CDR3, the DNA is TGTGCCTGGAGTAGGGGCTTGGGACTAGAAACCCGGAATGAGCAGTTCTTC. The entire variable domain, with the rest obtained from reference TRBV30 and TRBJ2-1, is as follows: SQTIHQWPATLVQPVGSPLSLECTVEGTSNPNLYWYRQAAGRGLQLLFYSVGIGQISSEVPQNLSASRPQDRQFILSSKKLLLSDSGFYLCAWSRGLGLETRNEQFFGPGTRLTVL.

A remark on this clone: A read error may produce the germline difference seen at one junction end. J is TRBJ2-5 and V is TRBV10-2; tentative D call: TRBD2 (5 bases). The CDR3 spans 11 residues. CDR1 and CDR2 from the germline V gene are WSHSY and SAAADI. The CDR3 DNA sequence: TGCGCCAGCAGTGAGCGGCGGGCCGGGAACTTC. Translating gives CASSERRAGNF.

The rearrangement joins TRBV27 to TRBJ2-1; unclear D gene. The V end was cut by 3 bases, the J end by 0 bases, with 9 bases between. The germline CDR1 and CDR2 sequences are MNHEY and SMNVEV (reference sequence). The CDR3 loop spans 15 amino acids. The CDR3 DNA sequence: TGTGCCAGCAGTTTTGTAGAAAGCTCCTACAATGAGCAGTTCTTC. Residues: CASSFVESSYNEQFF.

DNA of the CDR3: TGTGCCAGCAGCTCCAAGGACAGGGGGCTAGCGGGAGATTATGAGCAGTTCTTC. This sequence encodes CASSSKDRGLAGDYEQFF. This chain connects TRBV5-4 to TRBJ2-1, with TRBD1 as a possible D gene (11 bases). CDR1 is SGHNT, CDR2 YYREEE, per germline (reference sequence). The ends were cut back, 3 bases at V and 8 bases at J, with 27 bases in the middle. The CDR3 runs to 18 residues.

The chain has TRBV7-2 and TRBJ2-1; tentatively, D is TRBD1 or TRBD2 (6 bases each). Trimming cost V 3 bases and J 7 bases, with 16 bases left between them. Germline V CDR1 and CDR2: SGHTA, FQGNSA. The CDR3 loop spans 15 amino acids. CDR3 in DNA: TGTGCCAGCAGCTTGGGGACATCCAGCGGGAATGAGCAGTTCTTC. It encodes CASSLGTSSGNEQFF.

The CDR3 nucleotides read TGTGCTACCGACTTTAGAGGGGAAGAGACCCAGTACTTC. This translates into CATDFRGEETQYF. The V and J genes are TRBV6-5 and TRBJ2-5; perhaps D is TRBD1 or TRBD2 (5 bases each). Germline lookup yields CDR1 MNHEY and CDR2 SVGAGI. The CDR3 totals 13 residues.